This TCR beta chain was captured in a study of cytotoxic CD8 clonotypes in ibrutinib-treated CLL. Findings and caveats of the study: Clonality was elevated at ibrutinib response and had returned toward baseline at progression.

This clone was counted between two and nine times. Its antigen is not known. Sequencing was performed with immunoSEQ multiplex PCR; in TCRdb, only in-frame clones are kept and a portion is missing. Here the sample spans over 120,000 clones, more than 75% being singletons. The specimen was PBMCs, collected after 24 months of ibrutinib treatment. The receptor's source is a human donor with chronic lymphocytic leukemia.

CDR3 nucleotides: TGTGCCAGCAGCCCCCCACGGGCAGATACGCAGTATTTT. Its protein product is CASSPPRADTQYF. V and J are TRBV7-3 and TRBJ2-3; D ambiguous. The CDR3 is made up of 13 amino acids. Looked up from germline, CDR1 is SGHTA and CDR2 is FQGTGA. V was cut by 5 bases and J by 4 bases, with 10 bases left in between.